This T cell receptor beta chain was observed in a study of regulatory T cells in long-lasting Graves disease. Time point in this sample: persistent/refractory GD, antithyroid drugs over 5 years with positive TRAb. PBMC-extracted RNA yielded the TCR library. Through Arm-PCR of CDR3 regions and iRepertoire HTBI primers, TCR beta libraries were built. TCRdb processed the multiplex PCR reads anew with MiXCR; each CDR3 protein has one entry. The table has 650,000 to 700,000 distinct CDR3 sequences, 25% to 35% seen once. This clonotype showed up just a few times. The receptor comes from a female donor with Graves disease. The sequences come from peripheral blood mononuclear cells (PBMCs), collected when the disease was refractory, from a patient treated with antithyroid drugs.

The DNA of the CDR3 is TGTGCCAGCAGTAGGACTAGGGCAAGAAACACCATATATTTT. Amino acid sequence: CASSRTRARNTIYF. The chain is built from TRBV6-1 and TRBJ1-3, with no clear D. Trimming removed 5 bases at V and 5 bases at J, with 13 bases between. Germline CDR1 is MNHNS and CDR2 is SASEGT. The length of the CDR3 is 14 residues.